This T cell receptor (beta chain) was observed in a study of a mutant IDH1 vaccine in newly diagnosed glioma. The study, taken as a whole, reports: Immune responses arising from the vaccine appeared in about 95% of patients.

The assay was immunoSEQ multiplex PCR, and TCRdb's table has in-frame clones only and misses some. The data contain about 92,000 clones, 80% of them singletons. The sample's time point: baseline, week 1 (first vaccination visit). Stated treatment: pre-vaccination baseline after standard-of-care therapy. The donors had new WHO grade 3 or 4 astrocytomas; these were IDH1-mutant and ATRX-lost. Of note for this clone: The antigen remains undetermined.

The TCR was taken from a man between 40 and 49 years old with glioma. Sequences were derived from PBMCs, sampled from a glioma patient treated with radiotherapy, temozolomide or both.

DNA of the CDR3: TGCAGCGTTACGACAGCTACGAGGGGGGGGACTGAAGCTTTCTTT. As protein: CSVTTATRGGTEAFF. The chain employs TRBV29-1 and TRBJ1-1, with TRBD1 as a possible D gene (6 bases). The germline gives CDR1 SQVTM, CDR2 ANQGSEA. The CDR3 totals 15 residues. The ends were cut back, 5 bases at V and 5 bases at J, with 21 bases in the middle.